This TCR beta chain derives from a study of monozygotic twins with inflammatory bowel disease. The CDR3 spans 12 residues. Germline-derived CDR1 and CDR2 are SEHNR and FQNEAQ (reference sequence). A word on this clonotype: Its antigen is as yet unknown.

In preparing each TCR library, 3500 ng of total RNA was used. Template switching introduced UMIs that contain a 6-nucleotide sample barcode. TCRdb processed the 5' RACE reads again and assigns one entry to each CDR3 protein, with no DNA. The data include roughly 140,000 distinct CDR3 sequences; the top ten clones carry 2.4%. Whole-study results and caveats: Healthy co-twins, by inverse Simpson, had higher TCRbeta diversity than their siblings with IBD.

The TCR sequence derives from a human donor with ulcerative colitis or Crohn's disease, or a healthy co-twin of an affected twin (not recorded which). The sequencing input was blood. The J gene is TRBJ1-1, the V gene TRBV7-9. This CDR3 reads CASSWDHTEAFF.